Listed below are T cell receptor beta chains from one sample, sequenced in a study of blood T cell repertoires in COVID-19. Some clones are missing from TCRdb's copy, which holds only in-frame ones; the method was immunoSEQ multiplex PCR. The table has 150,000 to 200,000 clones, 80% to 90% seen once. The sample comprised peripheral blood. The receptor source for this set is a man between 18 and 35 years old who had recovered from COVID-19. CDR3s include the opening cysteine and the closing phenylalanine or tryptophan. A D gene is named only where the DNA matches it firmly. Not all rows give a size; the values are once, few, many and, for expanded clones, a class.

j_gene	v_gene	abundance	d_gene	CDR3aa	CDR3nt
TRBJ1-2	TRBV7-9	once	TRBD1	CASSFDGRQGALHF	TGTGCCAGCAGCTTCGACGGGAGACAGGGGGCTCTCCACTTC
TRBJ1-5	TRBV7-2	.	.	CASSAGGGLNQPQHF	TGTGCAAGCAGCGCCGGGGGAGGGCTCAATCAGCCCCAGCATTTT
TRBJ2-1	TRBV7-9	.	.	CASSPGSTNEQFF	TGTGCCAGCAGCCCCGGGAGTACAAATGAGCAGTTCTTC
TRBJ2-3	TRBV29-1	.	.	CSVGVLAPTDTQYF	TGCAGCGTTGGGGTACTAGCCCCCACAGATACGCAGTATTTT
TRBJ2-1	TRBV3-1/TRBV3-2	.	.	CASSHPPTESSYNEQFF	TGTGCCAGCAGCCATCCCCCGACAGAAAGCTCCTACAATGAGCAGTTCTTC
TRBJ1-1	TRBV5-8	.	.	CASSLFRGTEAFF	TGTGCCAGCAGCTTGTTTCGGGGCACTGAAGCTTTCTTT
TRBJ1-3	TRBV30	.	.	CAWGTGSSGNTIYF	TGTGCCTGGGGAACAGGGTCCTCTGGAAACACCATATATTTT
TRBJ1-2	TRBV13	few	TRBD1	CASSDAGTGGSEGYTF	TGTGCCAGCAGCGACGCCGGGACAGGGGGGTCGGAAGGCTACACCTTC
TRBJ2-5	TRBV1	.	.	CTSSPGLAGGETQYF	TGCACCAGCAGCCCGGGACTAGCGGGAGGAGAGACCCAGTACTTC
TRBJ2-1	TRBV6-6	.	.	CASSAGGRNEQFF	TGTGCCAGCAGCGCCGGGGGGCGAAATGAGCAGTTCTTC
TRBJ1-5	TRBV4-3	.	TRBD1	CASSQDGTGWQPQHF	TGCGCCAGCAGCCAAGACGGGACAGGGTGGCAGCCCCAGCATTTT
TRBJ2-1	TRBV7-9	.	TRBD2	CASSSLVLAVRNEQFF	TGTGCCAGCAGCTCGCTGGTACTAGCGGTTAGGAATGAGCAGTTCTTC
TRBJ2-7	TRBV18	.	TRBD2	CASSPRTSGSYEQYF	TGTGCCAGCTCACCGAGGACTAGCGGGAGTTACGAGCAGTACTTC
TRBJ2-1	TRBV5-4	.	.	CASSLVGESSYNEQFF	TGTGCCAGCAGCTTGGTTGGTGAGAGCTCCTACAATGAGCAGTTCTTC
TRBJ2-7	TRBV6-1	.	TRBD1	CASSEGVVGQGPYEQYF	TGTGCCAGCAGTGAGGGAGTGGTGGGACAGGGACCCTACGAGCAGTACTTC
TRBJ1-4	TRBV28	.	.	CASSFPPTGKLFF	TGTGCCAGCAGTTTCCCCCCTACAGGGAAACTGTTTTTT
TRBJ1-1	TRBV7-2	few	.	CASSLVGRNTEAFF	TGTGCCAGCAGCTTAGTGGGCAGGAACACTGAAGCTTTCTTT